This is a list of T cell receptor beta chains from one sample in a study of molecular identifiers for immune sequencing clone quantification. TCRdb ran MiXCR on the PCR reads and lists one entry per CDR3 protein. The table includes some 680,000 distinct CDR3 sequences, about 25% detected once. The sequenced material came from naive CD8+ T cells from blood, with Jurkat cell RNA spiked in. The receptors were gathered from a human donor in good health. Some libraries in this study had Jurkat cell RNA spiked in. Each CDR3 is given with its conserved first and last residue. The order of the fields is V gene, J gene, clone size, D gene, CDR3 DNA, CDR3 protein. D genes are given only for firm matches. Only part of the rows carry a size: once, few, many, or a class if the clone is expanded.

TRBV4-3	TRBJ1-3	NA	NA	TGCGCCAGCAGCCAAGCTACGGGGAGCTCTGGAAACACCATATATTTT	CASSQATGSSGNTIYF
TRBV3-1	TRBJ1-3	few	NA	TGTGCCAGCAGCCAAACTCTCGAGGCTGGAAACACCATATATTTT	CASSQTLEAGNTIYF
TRBV21-1	TRBJ1-5	NA	NA	TGTGCCAGCAGCAAAGTTATTAGGGGGCTGAGCAATCAGCCCCAGCATTTT	CASSKVIRGLSNQPQHF
TRBV6-2/TRBV6-3	TRBJ2-3	few	NA	TGTGCCAGCAGTTACCGGGGGCTATTCACAGATACGCAGTATTTT	CASSYRGLFTDTQYF
TRBV29-1	TRBJ2-5	many	NA	TGCAGCGTTGAAGATCTTACGCTCGGGAGACAAGAGACCCAGTACTTC	CSVEDLTLGRQETQYF
TRBV7-9	TRBJ2-7	many	TRBD1	TGTGCCAGCAGCACAATAGACAGGGCCTACGAGCAGTACTTC	CASSTIDRAYEQYF
TRBV27	TRBJ1-2	NA	NA	TGTGCCAGCAGTTTATCTCACGGAGGGGGGTATGGCTACGCCTTC	CASSLSHGGGYGYAF
TRBV27	TRBJ1-6	few	NA	TGTGCCAGCAGTTTTAAAGGAAACTATAATTCACCCCTCCACTTT	CASSFKGNYNSPLHF
TRBV15	TRBJ1-4	NA	NA	TGTGCCACCAGCGTCGATTGGACAGCGCCTGCAACTAATGAAAAACTGTTTTTT	CATSVDWTAPATNEKLFF
TRBV4-3	TRBJ2-7	few	TRBD1	TGCGCCAGCAGCCCACAAGGACAGGGGGCCTACGAGCAGCACTTC	CASSPQGQGAYEQHF
TRBV9	TRBJ2-1	many	TRBD2	TGTGCCAGCAGCGCCGGGACTAGCGGGTCTAATGAGCAGTTCTTC	CASSAGTSGSNEQFF
TRBV11-2	TRBJ2-5	NA	NA	TGTGCCAGCAGCTACGAATACTCAAGGCAAGAGACCCAGTACTTC	CASSYEYSRQETQYF
TRBV11-2	TRBJ2-1	NA	TRBD2	TGTGCCAGCAGCTTAGTGCTTGGACTAGCGGGAATTAGGAATGAGCAGTTCTTC	CASSLVLGLAGIRNEQFF
TRBV4-3	TRBJ2-5	NA	NA	TGCGCCAGCAGCCAAGATCAGTCGAGGGGTCAAGAGACCCAGTACTTC	CASSQDQSRGQETQYF
TRBV11-2	TRBJ2-1	few	NA	TGTGCCAGCAGCTTAAATACGGGAGTATATTACAATGAGCAGTTCTTC	CASSLNTGVYYNEQFF
TRBV29-1	TRBJ1-1	many	NA	TGCAGCGTTGACGTGAAGGGGAACACTGAAGCTTTCTTT	CSVDVKGNTEAFF
TRBV27	TRBJ2-7	NA	TRBD2	TGTGCCAGCAGTTACGGGGGGGGGAGAGCCGAGCAGTACTTC	CASSYGGGRAEQYF
TRBV13	TRBJ2-7	few	TRBD2	TGTGCCAGCAGCCTGGGACTAGCGAAGCACGAGCAGTACTTC	CASSLGLAKHEQYF
TRBV28	TRBJ2-7	many	NA	TGTGCCAGCACGGGACCAGCCTACGAGCAGTACTTC	CASTGPAYEQYF
TRBV20-1	TRBJ2-3	NA	NA	TGCAGTGCACGCCCCCGACCGGCGGATACGCAGTATTTT	CSARPRPADTQYF
TRBV9	TRBJ2-1	few	TRBD2	TGTGCCAGCAGCCCGGGACTAGCGGGAGTCCCCCCGTTCTTC	CASSPGLAGVPPFF
TRBV29-1	TRBJ1-1	many	TRBD1	TGCAGCGTCGGGACAGCGAGGAACACTGAAGCTTTCTTT	CSVGTARNTEAFF
TRBV12-3/TRBV12-4	TRBJ2-5	many	TRBD2	TGTGCCAGCAGTTCAGGGACTAGCGGGAGAGGGGGTTACCAAGAGACCCAGTACTTC	CASSSGTSGRGGYQETQYF
TRBV7-9	TRBJ2-1	few	NA	TGTGCCAGCAGCAGTAACCGGGACCAATACAATGAGCAGTTCTTC	CASSSNRDQYNEQFF
TRBV28	TRBJ1-5	many	TRBD1	TGTGCCAGCAGCTCTTACAGGGGGCAGAGTCAGCCCCAGCATTTT	CASSSYRGQSQPQHF